This TCR beta chain was recovered during a study of OX40 agonist ivuxolimab in advanced cancers. Regarding the research as a whole: Ivuxolimab was an agonistic, fully human IgG2 monoclonal antibody directed against OX40 (CD134), a costimulatory receptor. Partial responses occurred in three dose-escalation patients, of whom one had hepatocellular carcinoma and two had cutaneous melanoma. The dose-escalation cohort was roughly 83% male with a mean age of about 65 years, ranging from about 20 to 80. Of the 50 to 55 patients in dose escalation, about 19 had hepatocellular carcinoma, about 15 had melanoma, 9 had renal cell carcinoma and 9 had head and neck cancer. Intravenous ivuxolimab was administered to patients every 2 weeks at six dose levels: 0.01, 0.1, 0.3, 1.5, 3 and 10 mg/kg. The purpose of peripheral TCRbeta sequencing was to test whether ivuxolimab changed TCR sequence diversity and led to clonal T-cell expansion. The paper covers the monotherapy dose-escalation part of the phase I ivuxolimab trial, which included N ≈ 52 patients. Prior anti-PD-1, anti-PD-L1 or anti-CTLA-4 therapy was permitted, and checkpoint inhibitors had been received by less than 45% of dose-escalation patients.

CDR1 SNHLY and CDR2 FYNNEI were looked up in the germline V gene. At the junction V is shortened by 4 bases and J by 7 bases, with 14 bases in between. The CDR3 starts with the cysteine, ends with the phenylalanine, and has 13 residues. Only the CDR3 portion is preserved as DNA: 39 bases, with reading frame beginning at the first base. This clone showed up just a few times. The specificity of this receptor is unknown. Base qualities are not at hand, and no much larger clone is one base apart. Genomic DNA was extracted from sorted cells for sequencing of the TCRbeta CDR3 region. The immunoSEQ Assay was used to sequence the TCRbeta CDR3 regions. TCRdb mirrors the immuneACCESS table, restricted to in-frame sequences. Some clones are absent from its copies; in checked studies, under half trace to an unresolved V gene, and the reason for the others is unknown. Across this sample there are about 61,000 clones, with about four fifths seen only once. The ten largest clones capture approximately 0.49% of the sample.

Patients with a history of autoimmune disease or receiving systemic immunosuppression were excluded from the trial. In every dose cohort, peripheral blood was drawn for TCR sequencing at baseline, cycle 4 day 1, and cycle 7 day 1. The samples were taken from a phase I, first-in-human, multicenter, open-label dose-escalation trial of ivuxolimab. Adults with locally advanced or metastatic melanoma, renal cell, hepatocellular, or head and neck squamous cell carcinoma were enrolled in the trial. CD4+ and CD8+ T cells were sorted separately from peripheral blood before TCR sequencing. What the authors observed across the whole study: After ivuxolimab, more expanded clones were found on average in CD8+ T cells than in CD4+ T cells. Antigen specificity was not determined for the clonally expanded peripheral T cells. Clonal expansion of both CD4+ and CD8+ blood T cells was observed from baseline to week 6 at doses 0.1 to 3.0 mg/kg. Low levels of normalized T-cell clonal expansion were also seen in some patients who did not respond. Partial responders in the 0.1-3.0 mg/kg groups had among the lowest normalized peripheral clonal expansion, especially among CD8+ T cells.

The receptor's source is an adult with an advanced solid tumor such as melanoma, head and neck, liver or kidney cancer. The sequencing here drew on CD4+ or CD8+ T cells sorted from blood, taken in a trial of the OX40 agonist ivuxolimab. The sequence links TRBV2 to TRBJ2-7, with the D gene too uncertain to name. The CDR3 in this case is CASSAGRNVEQYF. The DNA is as follows: TGTGCCAGCAGTGCGGGCAGGAACGTTGAGCAGTACTTC.